Listed below are T cell receptor beta chains from one sample, sequenced in a study of monozygotic twins with inflammatory bowel disease. One entry per CDR3 protein, without DNA, is what TCRdb gives after re-calling the 5' RACE reads. This sample's table reports some 210,000 distinct CDR3 sequences. Sequencing was carried out using blood. The source of these receptors is a human donor with ulcerative colitis or Crohn's disease, or a healthy co-twin of an affected twin (not recorded which). Both conserved end residues are part of each CDR3. Fields, in order: V gene, J gene, CDR3 protein.

TRBV5-1	TRBJ1-2	CASSLSTGHPAPANYGYTF
TRBV7-2	TRBJ1-5	CASSLGDGGLRPQHF
TRBV7-2	TRBJ1-5	CASSFYSNQSQHF
TRBV20-1	TRBJ2-7	CSASPDMYEQYF
TRBV2	TRBJ1-2	CASSPDYGTGAAGYTF
TRBV13	TRBJ2-2	CASSFHSANTGELFF
TRBV12-3/TRBV12-4	TRBJ2-1	CASSLYPMAGGDNEQFF
TRBV29-1	TRBJ1-2	CSVDRGAENYGYTF
TRBV20-1	TRBJ2-3	CSARDETSGATDTQYF
TRBV20-1	TRBJ1-2	CSAEGDPGGYTF
TRBV20-1	TRBJ1-6	CSARGTGQDNSPLHF
TRBV6-1	TRBJ2-2	CASSERLMTINTGELFF
TRBV11-2	TRBJ2-1	CASSLGLAGGLRFF
TRBV19	TRBJ1-5	CASSGVNRGQPQHF
TRBV18	TRBJ1-6	CASSTGPVGSSPLHF
TRBV3-1	TRBJ2-4	CASSQGTNIQYF
TRBV5-5	TRBJ1-3	CASSSNLDRGLGNTIYF
TRBV6-5	TRBJ2-2	CASSYSRGNGELFF
TRBV5-1	TRBJ2-1	CASSLLASGGALNEQFF
TRBV20-1	TRBJ2-5	CSATQMPYQETQYF
TRBV6-1	TRBJ2-3	CASRTIPGQGVDTQYF
TRBV18	TRBJ2-3	CASSRDSDTQYF
TRBV7-8	TRBJ2-1	CASSLIIWGGYNEQFF
TRBV19	TRBJ1-1	CASSILTFRDLTTEAFF
TRBV5-1	TRBJ1-1	CASSLITGGPNTEAFF
TRBV12-3/TRBV12-4	TRBJ1-4	CASRRQATNEKLFF
TRBV29-1	TRBJ1-2	CSVEDTGGRGYTF
TRBV4-1	TRBJ2-1	CASSQDHALVAGYNEQFF
TRBV20-1	TRBJ1-5	CSAWDSERPQHF
TRBV5-1	TRBJ1-1	CASSLAPVGEVNTEAFF
TRBV7-9	TRBJ2-1	CASRSPGTGTGYNEQFF